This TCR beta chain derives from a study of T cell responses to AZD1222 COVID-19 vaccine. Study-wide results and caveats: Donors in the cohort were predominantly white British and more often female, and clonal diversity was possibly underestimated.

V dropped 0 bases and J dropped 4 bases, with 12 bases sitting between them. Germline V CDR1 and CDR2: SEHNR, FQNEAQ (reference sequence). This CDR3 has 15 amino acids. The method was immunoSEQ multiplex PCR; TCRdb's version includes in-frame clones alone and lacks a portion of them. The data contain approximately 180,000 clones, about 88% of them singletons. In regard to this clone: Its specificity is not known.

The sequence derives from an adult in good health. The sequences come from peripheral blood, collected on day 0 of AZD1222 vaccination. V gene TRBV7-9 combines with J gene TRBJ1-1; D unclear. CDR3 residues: CASSLAAGSGTEAFF. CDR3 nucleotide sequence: TGTGCCAGCAGCTTAGCGGCGGGCTCGGGCACTGAAGCTTTCTTT.